The 5 T cell receptor beta chains in this list originate from one sample, sequenced in a study of cytomegalovirus exposure and HLA in healthy donors. Primers: 60 Vbeta forward and 13 Jbeta reverse. The assay was immunoSEQ multiplex PCR, and TCRdb's table has in-frame clones only and misses some. The sample records some 110,000 clones, less than 80% being singletons. Sequencing was performed on PBMCs. These receptors originate from a woman under 40 in good health and CMV-seronegative.

This chain connects TRBV7-2 to TRBJ2-2; 10 nucleotides match TRBD2. Germline V gives CDR1 SGHTA, CDR2 FQGNSA. Trimming at V came to 0 bases and at J to 5 bases, leaving 6 bases not matched to a gene. This CDR3 has 17 residues. DNA for the CDR3: TGTGCCAGCAGCTTAGCGCCTAGCGGGAGTTATACCGGGGAGCTGTTTTTT. It codes for CASSLAPSGSYTGELFF.

Only a few counts were recorded for this clone. This chain links TRBV2 with TRBJ2-5; 7 nucleotides line up with TRBD1. The CDR3 runs 15 residues. The germline CDR1 and CDR2 sequences are SNHLY and FYNNEI. V shed 4 bases and J 5 bases; nucleotides not matched to a gene: 10. CDR3 sequence reads: CASSVEGTAGETQYF. The CDR3 DNA reads as TGTGCCAGCAGTGTGGAAGGGACAGCCGGGGAGACCCAGTACTTC.

This chain joins TRBV5-1 and TRBJ2-2, with a possible D match to TRBD2 (5 bases). This CDR3 contains 17 residues. V was pared by 0 bases and J by 6 bases, with 18 bases between. Germline CDR1 reads SGHRS; CDR2 reads YFSETQ. The CDR3 DNA reads TGCGCCAGCAGCTTGGGCCCCATTTTGGCGGGTGCCGGGGAGCTGTTTTTT. Amino acids: CASSLGPILAGAGELFF. Full variable domain (missing parts from reference TRBV5-1 and TRBJ2-2): KAGVTQTPRYLIKTRGQQVTLSCSPISGHRSVSWYQQTPGQGLQFLFEYFSETQRNKGNFPGRFSGRQFSNSRSEMNVSTLELGDSALYLCASSLGPILAGAGELFFGEGSRLTVL.

The chain has TRBV7-9 and TRBJ2-1; 7 nucleotides agree with TRBD2. Trimming cost V 5 bases and J 0 bases; bases outside gene matches: 4. Looked up from germline, CDR1 is SEHNR and CDR2 is FQNEAQ (reference sequence). This CDR3 region has 15 residues. The CDR3: CASSRGGSSYNEQFF. For the CDR3, the DNA is TGTGCCAGCAGCAGGGGCGGGAGCTCCTACAATGAGCAGTTCTTC.

The V and J genes are TRBV2 and TRBJ2-1, with 7 bases aligning to TRBD2. The CDR3 spans 13 residues. From germline, CDR1 is SNHLY and CDR2 FYNNEI. The V and J ends lost 4 bases and 9 bases, in that order; junction bases with no gene match: 6. The CDR3 region is CASSVGGDREQFF. CDR3 sequence (DNA): TGTGCCAGCAGTGTGGGAGGGGATCGTGAGCAGTTCTTC. The full variable domain, its missing parts supplied by reference TRBV2 and TRBJ2-1, is EPEVTQTPSHQVTQMGQEVILRCVPISNHLYFYWYRQILGQKVEFLVSFYNNEISEKSEIFDDQFSVERPDGSNFTLKIRSTKLEDSAMYFCASSVGGDREQFFGPGTRLTVL.